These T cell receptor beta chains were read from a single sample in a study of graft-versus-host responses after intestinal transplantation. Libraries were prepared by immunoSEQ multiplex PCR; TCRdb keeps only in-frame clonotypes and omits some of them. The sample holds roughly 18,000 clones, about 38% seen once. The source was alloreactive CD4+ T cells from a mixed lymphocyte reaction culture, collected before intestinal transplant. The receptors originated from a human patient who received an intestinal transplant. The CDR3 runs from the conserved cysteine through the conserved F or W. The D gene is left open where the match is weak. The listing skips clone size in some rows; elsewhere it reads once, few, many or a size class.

CAWSVLYTGELFF	TGTGCCTGGAGTGTACTTTATACCGGGGAGCTGTTTTTT	NA	NA	13	TRBV30	TRBJ2-2
CASSSVKSNQPQHF	TGTGCCAGCAGCAGCGTTAAAAGCAATCAGCCCCAGCATTTT	NA	NA	14	TRBV5-5	TRBJ1-5
CASSFRGRDGYTF	TGCGCCAGCAGCTTCAGGGGGCGCGATGGCTACACCTTC	TRBD1	few	13	TRBV5-1	TRBJ1-2
CASSYGTGGGREQFF	TGTGCCAGCAGTTACGGCACAGGTGGGGGCCGGGAGCAGTTCTTC	NA	medium-sized	15	TRBV6-5	TRBJ2-1
CASGDSNPEAFF	TGCGCCAGCGGTGACTCAAACCCTGAAGCTTTCTTT	NA	NA	12	TRBV5-1	TRBJ1-1
CASSSLRDRFYGYTF	TGTGCCAGCAGCTCACTCAGGGACAGGTTCTATGGCTACACCTTC	TRBD1	NA	15	TRBV9	TRBJ1-2
CASSQVGGGSGNTIYF	TGTGCCAGCAGCCAAGTAGGGGGAGGGTCTGGAAACACCATATATTTT	NA	NA	16	TRBV4-2	TRBJ1-3
CASSIGGQGKVRSYEQYF	TGTGCCAGTAGTATAGGTGGACAGGGGAAAGTTCGTAGCTACGAGCAGTACTTC	TRBD1	NA	18	TRBV19	TRBJ2-7
CASSIDAPKLAGGMNTQYF	TGTGCCAGTAGTATAGATGCCCCAAAACTAGCGGGGGGGATGAATACGCAGTATTTT	TRBD2	NA	19	TRBV19	TRBJ2-3
CASSLGQTNTGELFF	TGCGCCAGCAGCCTCGGCCAAACGAACACCGGGGAGCTGTTTTTT	NA	once	15	TRBV4-1	TRBJ2-2
CASSHYRTAQEGKLFF	TGCGCCAGCAGCCACTATCGGACAGCCCAGGAGGGAAAACTGTTTTTT	NA	NA	16	TRBV4-3	TRBJ1-4
CASSAGLAGGSSEQYF	TGCGCCAGCAGCGCAGGACTAGCGGGGGGGTCTAGCGAGCAGTACTTC	TRBD2	few	16	TRBV5-1	TRBJ2-7
CASSQRGRGPGYNSPLHF	TGTGCCAGCAGCCAAAGGGGCAGGGGGCCAGGGTATAATTCACCCCTCCACTTT	TRBD1	NA	18	TRBV14	TRBJ1-6
CASSFTGSGELFF	TGTGCCAGCAGCTTCACGGGAAGCGGGGAGCTGTTTTTT	NA	NA	13	TRBV7-9	TRBJ2-2
CAFSSGYGKQYF	TGTGCCTTCTCTAGCGGGTACGGGAAGCAGTACTTC	TRBD2	NA	12	TRBV30	TRBJ2-5
CASSPNGGTEAFF	TGTGCCAGCAGTCCCAACGGGGGGACTGAAGCTTTCTTT	NA	NA	13	TRBV27	TRBJ1-1
CSARTTGSQYF	TGCAGTGCTAGAACCACTGGGTCCCAGTACTTC	NA	NA	11	TRBV20-1	TRBJ2-5
CASSTGAVRTGELFF	TGTGCCAGTAGTACAGGGGCGGTGCGAACCGGGGAGCTGTTTTTT	NA	few	15	TRBV19	TRBJ2-2
CASSLVVVPNEQYF	TGTGCCAGCAGCTTGGTGGTAGTCCCCAACGAGCAGTACTTC	NA	NA	14	TRBV5-5	TRBJ2-7
CASNVGFLGGQPQHF	TGTGCCAGTAACGTGGGTTTTCTTGGGGGTCAGCCCCAGCATTTT	NA	NA	15	TRBV19	TRBJ1-5
CASSQRGQVYNEQFF	TGTGCCAGCAGCCAACGGGGACAGGTCTACAATGAGCAGTTCTTC	TRBD1	once	15	TRBV14	TRBJ2-1
CASSLAQRGDTDTQYF	TGCGCCAGCAGCTTGGCCCAGCGGGGGGACACAGATACGCAGTATTTT	TRBD2	NA	16	TRBV5-1	TRBJ2-3
CASSLVRSTEAFF	TGTGCCAGCAGCTTAGTGCGTAGCACTGAAGCTTTCTTT	NA	NA	13	TRBV7-2	TRBJ1-1
CASSLFRSSGYNEQFF	TGTGCCAGCAGCTTATTTAGGAGTAGCGGGTACAATGAGCAGTTCTTC	TRBD2	few	16	TRBV7-2	TRBJ2-1
CASSQEGDRVTGELFF	TGCGCCAGCAGCCAAGAGGGGGACAGGGTCACCGGGGAGCTGTTTTTT	TRBD1	NA	16	TRBV4-1	TRBJ2-2
CASSLIWVGDTQYF	TGTGCCAGCAGCTTAATTTGGGTTGGAGATACGCAGTATTTT	NA	NA	14	TRBV7-9	TRBJ2-3
CASTYGTVGNEQFF	TGTGCCAGCACCTACGGGACCGTTGGGAATGAGCAGTTCTTC	NA	few	14	TRBV7-8	TRBJ2-1
CASSGFRDRAAEKLFF	TGTGCCAGCAGTGGGTTCCGGGACAGGGCGGCGGAAAAACTGTTTTTT	TRBD1	once	16	TRBV6-1	TRBJ1-4
CASGTSNEQYF	TGTGCCTCGGGTACTTCGAACGAGCAGTACTTC	NA	few	11	TRBV30	TRBJ2-7
CASSLAPRANYGYTF	TGTGCCAGCAGCTTAGCCCCCCGTGCTAACTATGGCTACACCTTC	NA	few	15	TRBV7-9	TRBJ1-2
CASYVGLSRKTYGYTF	TGTGCCAGCTACGTTGGTCTCTCGCGAAAGACCTATGGCTACACCTTC	NA	NA	16	TRBV5-5	TRBJ1-2
CASSIGGISYGYTF	TGTGCCAGTAGTATAGGTGGAATCTCTTATGGCTACACCTTC	NA	few	14	TRBV19	TRBJ1-2
CASSPGSRQYSPLHF	TGTGCCAGCAGTCCGGGGTCGCGGCAATATTCACCCCTCCACTTT	NA	few	15	TRBV27	TRBJ1-6
CASSLPPQPQHF	TGTGCCAGCAGCCTCCCCCCACAGCCCCAGCATTTT	NA	NA	12	TRBV7-2	TRBJ1-5
CASSSGGGTDTQYF	TGTGCCAGCAGCTCCGGGGGGGGCACAGATACGCAGTATTTT	TRBD2	NA	14	TRBV7-9	TRBJ2-3
CASSPRGNEQYF	TGTGCCAGCTCACCACGGGGAAACGAGCAGTACTTC	NA	few	12	TRBV18	TRBJ2-7
CASIKAPIMNTEAFF	TGTGCCAGCATCAAAGCCCCAATCATGAACACTGAAGCTTTCTTT	NA	NA	15	TRBV2	TRBJ1-1
CASSLGARRTGELFF	TGTGCCAGCAGCTTAGGGGCCAGAAGGACCGGGGAGCTGTTTTTT	NA	NA	15	TRBV7-9	TRBJ2-2
CASRRTGRTDTQYF	TGTGCCAGCAGACGGACAGGGCGCACAGATACGCAGTATTTT	TRBD1	few	14	TRBV6-5	TRBJ2-3
CASSARQGDRGHTEAFF	TGTGCCAGCTCAGCTCGACAAGGGGACAGGGGTCACACTGAAGCTTTCTTT	TRBD1	few	17	TRBV18	TRBJ1-1
CASSFQTGTEAFF	TGCGCCAGCAGCTTTCAAACCGGGACAGAAGCTTTCTTT	NA	NA	13	TRBV5-1	TRBJ1-1
CASGSRGRRNYEQFF	TGTGCCAGCGGGTCCAGGGGACGGCGTAACTATGAGCAGTTCTTC	NA	few	15	TRBV19	TRBJ2-1
CASSYGRSFTGELFF	TGCGCCAGCAGTTACGGCAGATCATTCACCGGGGAGCTGTTTTTT	NA	NA	15	TRBV5-1	TRBJ2-2
CASAGTGGRYGYTF	TGTGCCAGCGCTGGGACGGGTGGTCGGTATGGCTACACCTTC	NA	NA	14	TRBV2	TRBJ1-2
CASSTTALHGRGTF	TGTGCCAGTAGTACGACAGCTTTACATGGTAGGGGCACCTTC	NA	NA	14	TRBV19	TRBJ1-2
CASSFRQGGIPGANVLTF	TGTGCCAGCTCCTTCAGACAGGGAGGGATTCCTGGGGCCAACGTCCTGACTTTC	NA	NA	18	TRBV18	TRBJ2-6
CASRADRALYWPQHF	TGTGCCAGCAGGGCAGACAGGGCGCTCTATTGGCCCCAGCATTTT	TRBD1	few	15	TRBV2	TRBJ1-5
CASSELVRATDTQYF	TGCGCCAGCAGCGAACTAGTCCGGGCCACAGATACGCAGTATTTT	NA	NA	15	TRBV5-1	TRBJ2-3
CASSPGGLETQYF	TGCGCCAGCAGCCCAGGGGGGTTGGAGACCCAGTACTTC	NA	few	13	TRBV5-1	TRBJ2-5
CASSQRGQRISGNTIYF	TGTGCCAGCAGCCAGAGAGGACAGAGGATCTCTGGAAACACCATATATTTT	NA	NA	17	TRBV7-8	TRBJ1-3
CASTRDSSNQPQHF	TGTGCCAGCACTAGGGACAGCTCCAATCAGCCCCAGCATTTT	TRBD1	NA	14	TRBV2	TRBJ1-5
CASSVSSRQGTDTQYF	TGTGCCAGCAGCGTCTCGTCGCGACAGGGCACAGATACGCAGTATTTT	NA	few	16	TRBV9	TRBJ2-3
CASSYVAASGELFF	TGTGCCAGCAGTTACGTAGCGGCCTCCGGGGAGCTGTTTTTT	NA	few	14	TRBV6-5	TRBJ2-2
CASSETRLHFRSNEQFF	TGTGCCAGCAGCGAAACGCGACTCCACTTTCGGAGTAATGAGCAGTTCTTC	NA	few	17	TRBV7-2	TRBJ2-1
CASILESNTGELFF	TGTGCCAGCATCCTGGAATCGAACACCGGGGAGCTGTTTTTT	NA	few	14	TRBV2	TRBJ2-2